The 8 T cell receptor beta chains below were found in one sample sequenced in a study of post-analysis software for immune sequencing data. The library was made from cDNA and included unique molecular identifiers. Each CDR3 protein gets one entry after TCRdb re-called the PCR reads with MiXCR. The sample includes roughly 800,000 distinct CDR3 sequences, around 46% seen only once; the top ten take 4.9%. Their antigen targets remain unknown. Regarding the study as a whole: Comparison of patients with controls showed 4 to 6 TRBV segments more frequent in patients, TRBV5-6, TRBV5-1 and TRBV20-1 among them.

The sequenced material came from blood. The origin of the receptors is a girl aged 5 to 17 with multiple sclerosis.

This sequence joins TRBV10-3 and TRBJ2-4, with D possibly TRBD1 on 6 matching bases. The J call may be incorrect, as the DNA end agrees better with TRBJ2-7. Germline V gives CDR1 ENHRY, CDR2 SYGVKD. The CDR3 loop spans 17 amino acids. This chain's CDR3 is CAISESKFPDRRYEQYF. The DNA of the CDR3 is TGTGCCATCAGTGAGTCGAAGTTCCCTGACAGGCGCTACGAGCAGTACTTC.

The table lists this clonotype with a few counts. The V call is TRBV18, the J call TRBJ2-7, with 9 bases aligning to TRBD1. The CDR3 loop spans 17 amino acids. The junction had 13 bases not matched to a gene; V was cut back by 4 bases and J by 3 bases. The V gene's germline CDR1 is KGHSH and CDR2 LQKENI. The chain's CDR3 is CASSRELTGGSGYEQYF. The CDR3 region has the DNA TGTGCCAGCTCACGGGAATTGACAGGGGGATCGGGCTACGAGCAGTACTTC.

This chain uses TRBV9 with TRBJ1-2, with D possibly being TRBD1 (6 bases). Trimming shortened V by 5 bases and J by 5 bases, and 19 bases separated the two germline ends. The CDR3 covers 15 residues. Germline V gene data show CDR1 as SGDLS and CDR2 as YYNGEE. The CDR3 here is CASSAGAGEGYGYTF. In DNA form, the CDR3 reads TGTGCCAGCAGTGCTGGGGCAGGGGAAGGGTATGGCTACACCTTC. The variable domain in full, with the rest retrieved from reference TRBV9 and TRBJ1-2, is DSGVTQTPKHLITATGQRVTLRCSPRSGDLSVYWYQQSLDQGLQFLIQYYNGEERAKGNILERFSAQQFPDLHSELNLSSLELGDSALYFCASSAGAGEGYGYTFGSGTRLTVV.

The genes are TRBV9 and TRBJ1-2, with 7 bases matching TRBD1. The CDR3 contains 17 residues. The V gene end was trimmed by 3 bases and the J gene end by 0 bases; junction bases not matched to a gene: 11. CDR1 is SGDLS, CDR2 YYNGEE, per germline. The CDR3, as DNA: TGTGCCAGCAGCGGTTCTACCGGGACAGACCCTAACTATGGCTACACCTTC. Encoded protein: CASSGSTGTDPNYGYTF.

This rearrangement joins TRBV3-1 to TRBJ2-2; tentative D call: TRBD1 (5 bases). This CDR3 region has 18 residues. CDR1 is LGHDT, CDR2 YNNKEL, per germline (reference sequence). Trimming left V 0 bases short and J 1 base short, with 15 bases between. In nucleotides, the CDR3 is TGTGCCAGCAGCCAAGATCGACGGCAAGGGGAGAACACCGGGGAGCTGTTTTTT. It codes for CASSQDRRQGENTGELFF.

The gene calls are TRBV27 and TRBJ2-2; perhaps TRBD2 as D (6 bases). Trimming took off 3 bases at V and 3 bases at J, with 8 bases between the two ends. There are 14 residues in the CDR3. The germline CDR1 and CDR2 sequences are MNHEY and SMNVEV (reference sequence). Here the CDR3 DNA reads TGTGCCAGCAGTTTCGGGGGTGACACCGGGGAGCTGTTTTTT. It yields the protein CASSFGGDTGELFF.

CDR3 sequence (DNA): TGTGCCACCAGTGACCGCGGGACGCCGGAGCAGTTCTTC. As protein: CATSDRGTPEQFF. This chain connects TRBV24-1 to TRBJ2-1; perhaps TRBD2 as D (6 bases). The V end lost 4 bases, the J end lost 10 bases, and 13 bases lay between the germline ends. There are 13 residues in the CDR3. CDR1 is KGHDR, CDR2 SFDVKD, per germline.

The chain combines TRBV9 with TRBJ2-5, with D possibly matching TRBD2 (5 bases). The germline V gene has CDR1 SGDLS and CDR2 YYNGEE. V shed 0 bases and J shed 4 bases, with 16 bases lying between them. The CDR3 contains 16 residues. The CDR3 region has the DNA TGTGCCAGCAGCGTAGACCCCCACGGGGTACCAGAGACCCAGTACTTC. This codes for CASSVDPHGVPETQYF.